These 25 T cell receptor beta chains originate from one sample sequenced in a study of identical twins. TCRdb passed the 5' RACE reads through MiXCR, listing each CDR3 protein once. The data show about 490,000 distinct CDR3 sequences, nearly 15% seen once. These same data were also listed under a study on yellow fever vaccine responses in identical twins.

The source material was CD4+ T cells sorted from blood. These receptor sequences come from a woman in her late teens or twenties in good health.

The chain uses TRBV20-1 and TRBJ1-5; 7 nucleotides match TRBD1. Trimming cost V 6 bases and J 3 bases; bases outside gene matches: 8. Germline V gene sequence: CDR1 DFQATT, CDR2 SNEGSKA (reference sequence). The CDR3 contains 14 residues. CDR3 in amino acids: CSASGDSPNQPQHF. CDR3 DNA sequence: TGCAGTGCCTCTGGGGACAGTCCCAATCAGCCCCAGCATTTT.

V usage is TRBV25-1 and J usage is TRBJ2-3; D may match TRBD1 or TRBD2 (5 bases each). Trimming shortened V by 3 bases and J by 3 bases, and 13 bases separated the two germline ends. CDR3 length: 15 amino acids. Per germline, CDR1 MGHDK and CDR2 SYGVNS. CDR3 DNA: TGTGCCAGCAGTGATGCAGGGACGCCAACAGATACGCAGTATTTT. Protein sequence: CASSDAGTPTDTQYF.

This chain joins TRBV6-1 and TRBJ2-1, with 8 bases matching TRBD1. Losses at the gene ends were 7 bases for V and 6 bases for J; bases not matched to a gene: 14. Germline lookup yields CDR1 MNHNS and CDR2 SASEGT. The CDR3 sequence is 16 residues long. The CDR3 DNA follows: TGTGCCAGCACCATCAACAACAGGGGGTTCGGCAATGAGCAGTTCTTC. It yields the protein CASTINNRGFGNEQFF.

This sequence joins TRBV10-3 and TRBJ1-3; D might be TRBD1 (6 bases). The V and J ends lost 6 bases and 4 bases respectively, with 10 bases between them. The CDR3 extends over 13 amino acids. CDR1 and CDR2 from the germline V gene are ENHRY and SYGVKD. The CDR3 nucleotides are TGTGCCATCAGGGACAGAACGGGAAACACCATATATTTT. Protein product: CAIRDRTGNTIYF.

The rearrangement joins TRBV2 to TRBJ2-2; the match to TRBD1 covers 8 bases. V gave up 7 bases and J gave up 5 bases; unmatched junction bases: 9. The CDR3 runs to 15 residues. CDR1 is SNHLY and CDR2 is FYNNEI in the germline V gene. DNA of the CDR3: TGTGCCAGCACCGCTGACAGGGGAAAAACCGGGGAGCTGTTTTTT. This gives the protein CASTADRGKTGELFF.

In DNA form, the CDR3 reads TGTGCCAGCAGTCCGCAGCGGGGGGGCCTTCAAGAGACCCAGTACTTC. Protein product: CASSPQRGGLQETQYF. The chain uses TRBV12-3 or TRBV12-4 and TRBJ2-5; TRBD2 matches at 10 bases. V gave up 5 bases and J gave up 2 bases; unmatched junction bases: 8. The CDR3 consists of 16 residues.

The chain couples TRBV24-1 to TRBJ2-1; D gene ambiguous. The CDR3 runs 13 residues. V was cut by 3 bases and J by 5 bases, with 7 bases left in between. Germline V gene lookup returns CDR1 KGHDR and CDR2 SFDVKD. The CDR3 sequence is CATSDPLNNEQFF. The CDR3 nucleotides are TGTGCCACCAGTGATCCATTAAACAATGAGCAGTTCTTC.

The V gene is TRBV5-1, the J gene TRBJ2-2; D uncertain. Germline V gene lookup returns CDR1 SGHRS and CDR2 YFSETQ. Trimming removed 4 bases at V and 3 bases at J, with 7 bases between. The CDR3 is 13 residues long. CDR3 nucleotide sequence: TGCGCCAGCAGCGAAAAACACACCGGGGAGCTGTTTTTT. It encodes CASSEKHTGELFF.

J is TRBJ2-1 and V is TRBV29-1; no clear D gene. Trimming removed 6 bases from V and 7 bases from J, with 13 bases in between. The CDR3 is 12 amino acids. CDR1 and CDR2 from the germline V gene are SQVTM and ANQGSEA. The CDR3: CSVKIQGNEQFF. Here the CDR3 DNA reads TGCAGCGTGAAGATCCAAGGGAATGAGCAGTTCTTC.

Remarks on this clonotype: Sequence at one end of the junction differs from germline and may be a read error. This sequence joins TRBV3-1 and TRBJ2-1; no clear D. Germline-derived CDR1 and CDR2 are LGHDT and YNNKEL (reference sequence). This CDR3 region has 12 residues. The CDR3 region has the DNA TGTGCCAGCAGCCAAGAGATGGGAATCACGGTCTTC. Translating it yields CASSQEMGITVF.

This clonotype was counted only a few times. The V and J genes are TRBV20-1 and TRBJ1-5; maybe TRBD1 (6 bases). The CDR3 spans 12 residues. V lost 6 bases to trimming and J lost 5 bases, with 11 bases between them. The germline V gene encodes CDR1 DFQATT and CDR2 SNEGSKA (reference sequence). The CDR3 spells CSANRADQPQHF. The CDR3 nucleotides are TGCAGTGCAAACAGGGCGGATCAGCCCCAGCATTTT.

This clonotype was counted ten times or more. The rearrangement joins TRBV12-3 or TRBV12-4 to TRBJ2-1, with 8 nucleotides matching TRBD2. The CDR3 consists of 15 residues. J gave up 7 bases and V 2 bases, and 7 bases lay outside the gene matches. The CDR3: CASSLSSGAQNEQFF. The CDR3 DNA reads as TGTGCCAGCAGTTTAAGTAGCGGGGCACAGAATGAGCAGTTCTTC.

This clonotype was seen a few times. The chain combines TRBV10-3 with TRBJ2-2; 8 bases align to TRBD2. The CDR3 has 13 amino acids. V was pared by 7 bases and J by 5 bases, with 3 bases of the junction left unmatched. Per the germline V gene, CDR1 is ENHRY and CDR2 is SYGVKD. The CDR3 DNA reads TGTGCCATCAAACTAGCGGAGACCGGGGAGCTGTTTTTT. This translates into CAIKLAETGELFF.

The chain has TRBV12-5 and TRBJ1-1; TRBD1 aligns across 10 bases. The germline gives CDR1 LGHNT, CDR2 FRNRAP. J was trimmed by 1 base and V by 7 bases; bases with no gene match: 21. This CDR3 has 20 amino acids. The CDR3 is CASVPRTGGRTIPPNTEAFF. DNA of the CDR3: TGTGCTAGTGTTCCCCGGACAGGGGGGAGAACTATCCCTCCGAACACTGAAGCTTTCTTT.

This clonotype was observed a handful of times. The chain recombines TRBV20-1 with TRBJ2-1; 11 bases agree with TRBD2. After removal of 0 bases from V and 7 bases from J, the junction contained 14 bases not matched to a gene. The CDR3 runs to 18 residues. The germline V gene encodes CDR1 DFQATT and CDR2 SNEGSKA (reference sequence). The CDR3: CSARDRRAGTSGRNEQFF. DNA for the CDR3: TGCAGTGCTAGAGACAGGCGAGCCGGGACTAGCGGTCGGAATGAGCAGTTCTTC.

The chain has TRBV2 and TRBJ1-6, with 7 bases fitting TRBD1. Germline loops: CDR1 SNHLY, CDR2 FYNNEI. The ends lost 6 bases at V and 11 bases at J; junction bases unmatched: 4. The CDR3 has 12 amino acids. For the CDR3, the DNA is TGTGCCAGCAGAGGGACAGCACCACCCCTCCACTTT. Residues: CASRGTAPPLHF.

The rearrangement links TRBV9 to TRBJ2-6; 10 positions match TRBD2. Germline V gene data show CDR1 as SGDLS and CDR2 as YYNGEE. The V gene end was trimmed by 1 base and the J gene end by 0 bases; junction bases not matched to a gene: 10. This CDR3 comprises 20 residues. In DNA form, the CDR3 reads TGTGCCAGCAGCGTAAGAGCGGGAGGGCCCGCAAGCTCTGGGGCCAACGTCCTGACTTTC. Translated, it gives CASSVRAGGPASSGANVLTF.

This chain connects TRBV4-1 to TRBJ2-1; 11 bases map to TRBD2. The V and J ends lost 0 bases and 6 bases, in that order; junction bases with no gene match: 4. This CDR3 is 16 amino acids long. Germline V gene sequence: CDR1 MGHRA, CDR2 YSYEKL. CDR3 residues: CASSQDTTSGTNEQFF. The CDR3 DNA is TGCGCCAGCAGCCAAGATACGACTAGCGGGACCAATGAGCAGTTCTTC.

The rearrangement uses TRBV24-1 and TRBJ2-1; the D gene is possibly TRBD2 (6 bases). The CDR3 is made up of 16 amino acids. With 2 bases removed from V and 0 bases from J, the gap between germline ends came to 10 bases. Germline CDR1 and CDR2: KGHDR and SFDVKD. CDR3 in amino acids: CATSDYSGGSYNEQFF. Here the CDR3 DNA reads TGTGCCACCAGTGATTATAGCGGAGGCTCCTACAATGAGCAGTTCTTC.

This chain connects TRBV5-1 to TRBJ2-2; 8 bases line up with TRBD2. CDR3 size: 16 residues. Germline V gene data show CDR1 as SGHRS and CDR2 as YFSETQ. V shed 1 base, J shed 0 bases, and the junction held 2 bases outside the gene matches. CDR3: CASSLRRGANTGELFF. The DNA of the CDR3 is TGCGCCAGCAGCTTGCGGCGGGGGGCGAACACCGGGGAGCTGTTTTTT. Supplemented by reference TRBV5-1 and TRBJ2-2, the full variable domain reads KAGVTQTPRYLIKTRGQQVTLSCSPISGHRSVSWYQQTPGQGLQFLFEYFSETQRNKGNFPGRFSGRQFSNSRSEMNVSTLELGDSALYLCASSLRRGANTGELFFGEGSRLTVL.

This clonotype was seen repeatedly, ten times or more. V gene TRBV12-3 or TRBV12-4 combines with J gene TRBJ2-1; no clear D gene. The CDR3 covers 11 residues. V gave up 5 bases and J gave up 8 bases, with 7 bases separating them. CDR3 sequence reads: CASSVKYEQFF. The CDR3 nucleotides are TGTGCCAGCAGTGTCAAGTATGAGCAGTTCTTC.

This clonotype has only a few counts. The chain carries TRBV9 and TRBJ1-1; maybe TRBD1 (5 bases). Germline V lookup: CDR1 SGDLS, CDR2 YYNGEE. The CDR3 spans 17 residues. The germline V and J ends were trimmed by 0 bases and 0 bases, with 15 bases remaining between them. The CDR3 spells CASSVVGAGPMNTEAFF. CDR3 bases: TGTGCCAGCAGCGTAGTAGGGGCAGGGCCCATGAACACTGAAGCTTTCTTT.

This clonotype was found a few times. V and J are TRBV12-3 or TRBV12-4 and TRBJ2-1; 11 bases are a match to TRBD2. Trimming cost V 3 bases and J 4 bases; bases outside gene matches: 5. The CDR3 consists of 16 residues. The CDR3 coding sequence is TGTGCCAGCAGTTTTAGGGGGACTAGCGGATACAATGAGCAGTTCTTC. It specifies CASSFRGTSGYNEQFF.

The rearrangement uses TRBV4-1 and TRBJ2-7; 9 bases are shared with TRBD1. Germline V gives CDR1 MGHRA, CDR2 YSYEKL. V gave up 4 bases and J gave up 7 bases; unmatched junction bases: 8. CDR3 length: 14 amino acids. CDR3 bases: TGCGCCAGCAGCCTTCAACAGGGGGCAGGGGAGCAGTACGTC. It encodes CASSLQQGAGEQYV.

The chain couples TRBV9 to TRBJ2-1, with D possibly matching TRBD2 (7 bases). The V gene lost 0 bases and the J gene lost 5 bases, with 15 bases spanning the gap. The CDR3 length is 16 residues. Germline V lookup: CDR1 SGDLS, CDR2 YYNGEE. CDR3 sequence: CASSVEVGGLDNEQFF. The CDR3 DNA sequence: TGTGCCAGCAGCGTAGAGGTCGGGGGGCTCGACAATGAGCAGTTCTTC.